Sequencing of this T cell receptor (beta chain) was carried out in a study of blood T cell repertoires in COVID-19. About the study: Donors in the United States, Italy and Spain gave samples during acute or convalescent COVID-19.

CDR1 and CDR2 from the germline V gene are SGHNT and YYREEE (reference sequence). The CDR3 loop spans 15 amino acids. V was pared by 4 bases and J by 4 bases, with 9 bases of the junction left unmatched. Sequencing used immunoSEQ multiplex PCR; TCRdb keeps in-frame clones, though not all of them. The repertoire holds approximately 300,000 clones, with approximately 85% as singletons. The sequencing input was peripheral blood. The receptor was isolated from a woman in her fifties or sixties with acute or convalescent COVID-19. The genes are TRBV5-4 and TRBJ2-7, with TRBD2 matching 9 bases. CDR3 DNA sequence: TGTGCCAGCAGCATCTTAGCGGGAGACGTGTACGAGCAGTACTTC. Its protein product is CASSILAGDVYEQYF.